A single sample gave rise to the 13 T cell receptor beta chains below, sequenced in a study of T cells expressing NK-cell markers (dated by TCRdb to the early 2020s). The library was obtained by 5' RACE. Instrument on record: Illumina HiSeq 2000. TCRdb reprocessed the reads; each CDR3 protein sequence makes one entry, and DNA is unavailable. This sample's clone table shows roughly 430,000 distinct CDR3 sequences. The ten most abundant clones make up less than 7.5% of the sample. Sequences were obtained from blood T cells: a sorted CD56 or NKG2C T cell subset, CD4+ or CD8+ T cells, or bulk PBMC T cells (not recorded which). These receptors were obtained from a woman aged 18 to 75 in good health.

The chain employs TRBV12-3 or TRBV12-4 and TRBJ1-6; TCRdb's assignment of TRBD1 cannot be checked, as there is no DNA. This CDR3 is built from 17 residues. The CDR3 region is CASNNRPGGSYNSPLHF.

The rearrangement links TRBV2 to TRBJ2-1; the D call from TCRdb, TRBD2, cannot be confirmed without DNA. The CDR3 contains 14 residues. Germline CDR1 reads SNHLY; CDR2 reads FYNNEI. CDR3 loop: CASIPTSGNNEQFF.

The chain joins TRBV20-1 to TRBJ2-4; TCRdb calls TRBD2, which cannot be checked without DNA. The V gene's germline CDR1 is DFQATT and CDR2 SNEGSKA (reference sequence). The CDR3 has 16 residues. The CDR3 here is CSARVASGLAKNIQYF.

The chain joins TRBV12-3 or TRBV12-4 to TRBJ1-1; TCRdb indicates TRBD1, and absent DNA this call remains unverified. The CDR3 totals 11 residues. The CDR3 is CASRPTGAAFF.

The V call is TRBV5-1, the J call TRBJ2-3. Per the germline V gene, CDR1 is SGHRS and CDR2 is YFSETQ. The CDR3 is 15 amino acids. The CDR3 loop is CASQKMATDGDTQYF.

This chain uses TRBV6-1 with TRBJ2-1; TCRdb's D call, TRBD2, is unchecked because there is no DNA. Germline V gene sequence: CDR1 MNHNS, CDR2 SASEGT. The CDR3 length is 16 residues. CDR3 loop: CASSEVAGAGSNEQFF.

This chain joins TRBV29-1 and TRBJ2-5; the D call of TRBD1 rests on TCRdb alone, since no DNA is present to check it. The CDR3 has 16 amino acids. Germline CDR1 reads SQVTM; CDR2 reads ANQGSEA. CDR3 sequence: CSVVDHGGPYQETQYF.

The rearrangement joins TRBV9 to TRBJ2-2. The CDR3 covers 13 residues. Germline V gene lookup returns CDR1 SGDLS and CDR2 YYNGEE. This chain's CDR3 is CASTDRLTGELFF.

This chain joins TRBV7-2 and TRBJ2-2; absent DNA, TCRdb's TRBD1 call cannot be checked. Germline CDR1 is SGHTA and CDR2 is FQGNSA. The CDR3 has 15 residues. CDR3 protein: CASSSTRAGTGELFF.

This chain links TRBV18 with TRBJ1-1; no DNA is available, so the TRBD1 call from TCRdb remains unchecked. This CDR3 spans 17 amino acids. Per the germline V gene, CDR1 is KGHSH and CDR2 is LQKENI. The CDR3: CASSSRTGIIENTEAFF.

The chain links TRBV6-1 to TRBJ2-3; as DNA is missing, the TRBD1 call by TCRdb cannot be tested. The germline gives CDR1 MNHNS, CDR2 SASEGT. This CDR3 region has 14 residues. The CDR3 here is CASMRAGNTDTQYF.

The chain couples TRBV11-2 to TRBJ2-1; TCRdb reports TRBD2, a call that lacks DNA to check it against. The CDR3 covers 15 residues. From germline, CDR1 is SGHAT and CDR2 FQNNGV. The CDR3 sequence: CASSGLAGISNEQFF. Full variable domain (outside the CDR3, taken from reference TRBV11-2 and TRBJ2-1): EAGVAQSPRYKIIEKRQSVAFWCNPISGHATLYWYQQILGQGPKLLIQFQNNGVVDDSQLPKDRFSAERLKGVDSTLKIQPAKLEDSAVYLCASSGLAGISNEQFFGPGTRLTVL.

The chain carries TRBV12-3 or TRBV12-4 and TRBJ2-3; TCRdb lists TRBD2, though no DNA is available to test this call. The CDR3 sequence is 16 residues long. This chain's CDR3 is CASSPSAGGTTDTQYF.